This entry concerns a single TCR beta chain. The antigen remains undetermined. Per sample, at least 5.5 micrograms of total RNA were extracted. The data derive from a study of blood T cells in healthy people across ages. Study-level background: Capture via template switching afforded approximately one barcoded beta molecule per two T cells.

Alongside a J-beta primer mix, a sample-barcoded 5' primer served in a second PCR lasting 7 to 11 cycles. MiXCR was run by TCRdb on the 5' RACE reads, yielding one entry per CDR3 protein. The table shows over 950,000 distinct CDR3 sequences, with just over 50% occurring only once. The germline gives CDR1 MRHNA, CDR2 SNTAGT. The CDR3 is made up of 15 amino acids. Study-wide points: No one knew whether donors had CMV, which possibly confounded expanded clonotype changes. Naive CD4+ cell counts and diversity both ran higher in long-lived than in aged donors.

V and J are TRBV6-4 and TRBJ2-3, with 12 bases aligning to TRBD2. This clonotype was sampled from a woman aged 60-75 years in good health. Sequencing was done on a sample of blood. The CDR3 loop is CAPRGLAGCTDTQYF. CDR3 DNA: TGTGCGCCCCGGGGACTAGCGGGTTGCACAGATACGCAGTATTTT.